These 9 T cell receptor beta chains were all obtained from the same sample, sequenced in a study of OX40 agonist ivuxolimab in advanced cancers. Profiled with immunoSEQ multiplex PCR; TCRdb holds only in-frame clones, not every one. Found here are some 20,000 clones, around 76% of them singletons; the top ten hold about 21%. Source: CD4+ or CD8+ T cells sorted from blood, taken in a trial of the OX40 agonist ivuxolimab. These receptors were obtained from an adult with an advanced solid tumor such as melanoma, head and neck, liver or kidney cancer.

The chain recombines TRBV5-1 with TRBJ2-2; D remains unclear. There are 11 residues in the CDR3. V was clipped by 3 bases and J by 8 bases, with 5 bases between them. CDR1 is SGHRS and CDR2 is YFSETQ in the germline V gene. CDR3 region: CASSSGGELFF. CDR3 sequence (DNA): TGCGCCAGCAGCTCCGGGGGGGAGCTGTTTTTT.

J is TRBJ2-6 and V is TRBV6-1; TRBD1 or TRBD2 may be the D gene (6 bases each). The CDR3 runs 15 residues. The germline CDR1 and CDR2 sequences are MNHNS and SASEGT. Trimming pared 7 bases from V and 2 bases from J, leaving 12 bases between. CDR3 coding DNA: TGTGCCAGCAAAGAGGGGGGAACTGGGGCCAACGTCCTGACTTTC. Protein product: CASKEGGTGANVLTF.

The chain joins TRBV5-4 to TRBJ2-5, with 11 bases matching TRBD2. This CDR3 is 14 amino acids long. V lost 4 bases and J lost 5; bases outside the gene matches: 4. Germline V gene sequence: CDR1 SGHNT, CDR2 YYREEE (reference sequence). CDR3 in amino acids: CASSLSGGAETQYF. The CDR3 nucleotides read TGTGCCAGCAGCCTTAGCGGGGGGGCGGAGACCCAGTACTTC.

This clone appeared a few times. This chain joins TRBV7-9 and TRBJ2-1, with 10 bases matching TRBD1. V lost 6 bases to trimming and J lost 9 bases; unmatched junction nucleotides: 14. This CDR3 region has 16 residues. Germline V CDR1 and CDR2: SEHNR, FQNEAQ (reference sequence). In DNA form, the CDR3 reads TGTGCCAGCAGGCCCGGGGACAGGGGTATTGTCCTTGAGCAGTTCTTC. Residues: CASRPGDRGIVLEQFF.

The chain carries TRBV6-5 and TRBJ1-2; no clear D. CDR3 size: 13 residues. V lost 0 bases to trimming and J lost 6 bases, with 8 bases between them. Germline assignment: CDR1 MNHEY and CDR2 SVGAGI. CDR3 protein: CASSYSIGDGYTF. The CDR3 DNA sequence: TGTGCCAGCAGTTACTCGATCGGGGATGGCTACACCTTC.

The V gene is TRBV28, the J gene TRBJ1-2, with a possible D match to TRBD1 (5 bases). The CDR3 has 13 residues. The germline CDR1 and CDR2 sequences are MDHEN and SYDVKM. The V end lost 6 bases, the J end lost 5 bases, and 13 bases lay between the germline ends. The CDR3 loop reads CASRGGGDYGYTF. For the CDR3, the DNA is TGTGCCAGCAGGGGCGGGGGGGATTATGGCTACACCTTC.

This chain uses TRBV10-1 with TRBJ2-1; D ambiguous. This CDR3 region has 10 residues. Germline values: CDR1 WNHNN, CDR2 SYGVQD (reference sequence). V was cut by 8 bases and J by 11 bases, with 10 bases left in between. The CDR3 DNA is TGCGCCAGCGAGAGAAGTAAGCAGTTCTTC. The encoded protein is CASERSKQFF.

The chain joins TRBV27 to TRBJ1-5; 9 bases fit TRBD1. Unmatched junction bases numbered 12, after V lost 2 bases and J lost 7 bases. The CDR3 has 17 amino acids. Germline CDR1 reads MNHEY; CDR2 reads SMNVEV (reference sequence). CDR3 region: CASSLSGQGISGQPQHF. In nucleotides, the CDR3 is TGTGCCAGCAGTTTAAGCGGACAGGGGATAAGCGGGCAGCCCCAGCATTTT.

In DNA, the CDR3 is TGTGCCAGCAGCCAAGAGGAGGGATTAACCTACGAGCAGTACTTC. Its translation is CASSQEEGLTYEQYF. V and J are TRBV14 and TRBJ2-7; tentative D call: TRBD2 (6 bases). Germline V gene data show CDR1 as SGHDN and CDR2 as FVKESK. The CDR3 loop spans 15 amino acids. Between the trimmed V and J ends, which lost 0 bases and 2 bases, there was a span of 11 bases.